One sample yielded the 8 T cell receptor beta chains listed below, sequenced in a study of blood T cell repertoires in COVID-19. Here immunoSEQ multiplex PCR was the method, and the copy in TCRdb shows in-frame clones only, minus some. The sample has around 350,000 clones, around 86% seen once. Sequencing used peripheral blood. The receptor source for this set is a human donor in a cohort sampled during active COVID-19.

V usage is TRBV7-9 and J usage is TRBJ2-1, with 9 positions matching TRBD1. CDR3 length: 16 residues. CDR1 is SEHNR, CDR2 FQNEAQ, per germline (reference sequence). The J segment lost 0 bases and the V segment lost 5 bases, leaving 5 bases of the junction unmatched. This CDR3 is CASSHRDRDSYNEQFF. In DNA, the CDR3 is TGTGCCAGCAGCCACCGGGACAGGGACTCCTACAATGAGCAGTTCTTC.

This rearrangement joins TRBV6-5 to TRBJ2-4; 7 bases match TRBD2. Trimming cost V 4 bases and J 9 bases; bases outside gene matches: 6. Germline assignment: CDR1 MNHEY and CDR2 SVGAGI. The CDR3 contains 13 residues. CDR3 amino acids: CASSSYGGGIQYF. In DNA form, the CDR3 reads TGTGCCAGCAGTTCCTATGGGGGGGGCATTCAGTACTTC.

The chain couples TRBV6-1 to TRBJ1-2; D is perhaps TRBD1 (5 bases). The CDR3 totals 16 residues. V was clipped by 4 bases and J by 1 base, with 16 bases between them. The V gene's germline CDR1 is MNHNS and CDR2 SASEGT. This CDR3 reads CASSVSTLQGNYGYTF. The CDR3 DNA follows: TGTGCCAGCAGTGTATCCACTCTGCAGGGTAACTATGGCTACACCTTC.

This clone was observed a few times. The rearrangement uses TRBV19 and TRBJ1-6; TRBD1 matches at 9 bases. After removal of 5 bases from V and 6 bases from J, the junction contained 5 bases not matched to a gene. The CDR3 consists of 15 residues. The germline V gene has CDR1 LNHDA and CDR2 SQIVND (reference sequence). In nucleotides, the CDR3 is TGTGCCAGTAGTCCTGGGACAGGGTCTAATTCACCCCTCCACTTT. Translation: CASSPGTGSNSPLHF.

This rearrangement joins TRBV5-1 to TRBJ2-1; 10 nucleotides match TRBD2. The CDR3 consists of 15 residues. J gave up 8 bases and V 0 bases, and 5 bases lay outside the gene matches. Germline lookup yields CDR1 SGHRS and CDR2 YFSETQ. The CDR3 DNA sequence: TGCGCCAGCAGCTTGGTTCTAGCGGGAGTCCATGAGCAGTTCTTC. Its protein product is CASSLVLAGVHEQFF.

This clone came up once. The CDR3 loop is CATSRVSGLVHEQFF. CDR3 DNA sequence: TGTGCCACCAGCAGAGTCTCCGGACTAGTGCATGAGCAGTTCTTC. The V gene is TRBV15, the J gene TRBJ2-1; 7 bases align to TRBD2. CDR1 and CDR2 (germline): LNHNV, YYDKDF (reference sequence). V shed 1 base and J 8 bases; nucleotides not matched to a gene: 8. The CDR3 covers 15 residues.

This sequence joins TRBV16 and TRBJ2-3, with 7 nucleotides matching TRBD1. CDR1 and CDR2 from the germline V gene are KGHSY and FQNENV. Trimming removed 2 bases from V and 2 bases from J; junction bases left unmatched: 7. The CDR3 sequence is 16 residues long. CDR3 bases: TGTGCCAGCAGCCAACATCGAACAGGGGTCACAGATACGCAGTATTTT. Translation: CASSQHRTGVTDTQYF. Variable domain in full (rest from reference TRBV16 and TRBJ2-3): GEEVAQTPKHLVRGEGQKAKLYCAPIKGHSYVFWYQQVLKNEFKFLISFQNENVFDETGMPKERFSAKCLPNSPCSLEIQATKLEDSAVYFCASSQHRTGVTDTQYFGPGTRLTVL.

CDR3 loop: CASSDWDSRDLSYNEQFF. The CDR3 DNA is TGTGCCAGCAGTGATTGGGACAGTAGGGATCTCTCCTACAATGAGCAGTTCTTC. The chain links TRBV6-1 to TRBJ2-1, with TRBD1 matching over 7 bases. The CDR3 runs to 18 residues. The trim removed 3 bases at V and 0 bases at J, leaving 11 bases unmatched. Per germline, CDR1 MNHNS and CDR2 SASEGT.